This T cell receptor beta chain was found in a study of blood T cell repertoires in COVID-19. The CDR3 contains 13 residues. CDR1 and CDR2 from the germline V gene are SQVTM and ANQGSEA. With V trimmed by 3 bases and J by 2 bases, 2 bases remained unmatched. Libraries were prepared by immunoSEQ multiplex PCR; TCRdb keeps only in-frame clonotypes and omits some of them. Of 35,000 to 45,000 clones listed, 85% to 95% were seen once; the top ten hold 0.35% to 0.4%. The sample comprised peripheral blood. The chain couples TRBV29-1 to TRBJ1-2; 8 nucleotides match TRBD1. This clonotype was obtained from a man aged 45 to 65 with COVID-19, enrolled during active disease. The CDR3 is CSVERTGNYGYTF. The CDR3 DNA reads as TGCAGCGTTGAGCGGACAGGGAACTATGGCTACACCTTC.